The rows below give T cell receptor beta chains drawn from one sample of a study of immune cell composition in non-small cell lung cancer. TCRdb's copy holds only in-frame clones and misses some; the assay was immunoSEQ multiplex PCR. Among some 4,500 clones listed, approximately 71% were seen once. Source material: non-adjacent lung tissue. The source is a human donor with non-small cell lung cancer. The CDR3 runs from the conserved cysteine through the conserved F or W. D genes are given only for firm matches. Clone size is stated in some rows and not others, as once, few, many or a class when expanded.

>TRBJ2-7|.|.|TRBV7-2
TGTGCCAGCAGCCCATACGGGACCGCCTCCTACGAGCAGTACTTC
CASSPYGTASYEQYF
>TRBJ2-2|.|.|TRBV28
TGTGCCATTCCGACACCGAGCCCCGGGGAGCTGTTTTTT
CAIPTPSPGELFF
>TRBJ1-6|.|.|TRBV11-3
TGTGCCAGCAGCTTGGACCCGGGGGGCGATTCACCCCTCCACTTT
CASSLDPGGDSPLHF
>TRBJ1-6|.|.|TRBV9
TGTGCCAGCAGCCCAGAGGTTCGCAGTGACTATAATTCACCCCTCCACTTT
CASSPEVRSDYNSPLHF
>TRBJ2-2|.|once|TRBV7-9
TGTGCCAGCAGCTTATACCAGTCGGGCACCGGGGAGCTGTTTTTT
CASSLYQSGTGELFF
>TRBJ2-7|.|few|TRBV7-2
TGTGCCAGCAGCTTACTTGCCTACGAGCAGTACTTC
CASSLLAYEQYF
>TRBJ2-7|.|.|TRBV5-5
TGTGCCAGCAGCCCGAGAACCACGGAGCAGTACTTC
CASSPRTTEQYF
>TRBJ1-6|TRBD1|.|TRBV7-9
TGTGCCAGCAGCAAGGGACAGGGGTTTTATAATTCACCCCTCCACTTT
CASSKGQGFYNSPLHF
>TRBJ2-7|.|.|TRBV28
TGTGCCAGCAGTTTAGCGGCTGTCGACGAGCAGTACTTC
CASSLAAVDEQYF
>TRBJ1-5|.|.|TRBV28
TGTGCCAGCAGTTTGGTGCCGACAAGGTCAAATCAGCCCCAGCATTTT
CASSLVPTRSNQPQHF
>TRBJ1-5|TRBD1|large|TRBV7-2
TGTGCCAGCAGCTTTACAGGGGACGGTGGTCAGCCCCAGCATTTT
CASSFTGDGGQPQHF
>TRBJ2-5|TRBD2|.|TRBV5-4
TGTGCCAGCAGCCTCCGGACTAGCGGGGCGGGGGAGACCCAGTACTTC
CASSLRTSGAGETQYF
>TRBJ2-3|TRBD2|few|TRBV11-2
TGTGCCAGCTTCCCTAGCGGGAGAGGCACAGATACGCAGTATTTT
CASFPSGRGTDTQYF
>TRBJ1-5|TRBD1|.|TRBV6-5
TGTGCCAGCAGCATGACAGGGATCGGTCAGCCCCAGCATTTT
CASSMTGIGQPQHF
>TRBJ2-7|.|.|TRBV11-3
TGTGCCAGCAGCTTAGAGGCCTACGAGCAGTACTTC
CASSLEAYEQYF
>TRBJ2-7|TRBD1|.|TRBV2
TGTGCCAGCAGTGATACAGGGGTCTACGAGCAGTACTTC
CASSDTGVYEQYF
>TRBJ1-2|.|.|TRBV30
TGTGCCTGGATCCCACCGGGCCGATCCTCTAACTATGGCTACACCTTC
CAWIPPGRSSNYGYTF
>TRBJ1-4|.|.|TRBV6-5
TGTGCCAGCAGTGAGCAGACAACTAATGAAAAACTGTTTTTT
CASSEQTTNEKLFF
>TRBJ1-1|.|.|TRBV19
TGTGCCAGTAGTGATAACCGCCCCCCGGACACTGAAGCTTTCTTT
CASSDNRPPDTEAFF
>TRBJ1-4|.|.|TRBV19
TGTGCCAGTAACGAAAGGGCAGGGGCTGGTAATGAAAAACTGTTTTTT
CASNERAGAGNEKLFF
>TRBJ2-3|TRBD1|.|TRBV6-4
TGTGCCAGCAGCCAGGACAGGAACACAGATACGCAGTATTTT
CASSQDRNTDTQYF
>TRBJ2-7|.|.|TRBV6-5
TGTGCCAGCAGTTACGGTGGGGGAGGCTACGAGCAGTACTTC
CASSYGGGGYEQYF
>TRBJ2-1|.|.|TRBV7-2
TGTGCCAGCAGCTTAGGGCCATACAATGAGCAGTTCTTC
CASSLGPYNEQFF
>TRBJ2-2|.|.|TRBV5-6
TGTGCCAGCAGCTTATACGCAGGGGCGGGGGTGCCCGGGGAGCTGTTTTTT
CASSLYAGAGVPGELFF
>TRBJ1-2|.|.|TRBV6-1
TGTGCCAGCAGTTGGACACCTCTCTATGGCTACACCTTC
CASSWTPLYGYTF
>TRBJ1-2|.|few|TRBV6-6
TGTGCCAGCAGTTCCCGGGACACCTCCTATGGCTACACCTTC
CASSSRDTSYGYTF
>TRBJ1-2|.|.|TRBV19
TGTGCCAGTGGCGGGGGAAGAGAATCCTGGGGTGGCTACACCTTC
CASGGGRESWGGYTF
>TRBJ2-3|.|.|TRBV7-2
TGTGCCAGCAGCTTAGGACTCAGGGACGCAGATACGCAGTATTTT
CASSLGLRDADTQYF
>TRBJ2-1|TRBD2|.|TRBV7-3
TGTGCCAGCAGCGTAGCGGGGGCCAACAATGAGCAGTTCTTC
CASSVAGANNEQFF
>TRBJ2-3|.|large|TRBV6-1
TGTGCCAGCAGTGGCGTGGGAGGCACAGATACGCAGTATTTT
CASSGVGGTDTQYF
>TRBJ2-6|.|.|TRBV5-1
TGCGCCAGCAGTTTAAGGTCTGGACCTGGGGCCAACGTCCTGACTTTC
CASSLRSGPGANVLTF
>TRBJ1-3|TRBD1|.|TRBV2
TGTGCCATCGCCGGACAGGAACGAAACACCATATATTTT
CAIAGQERNTIYF
>TRBJ1-5|.|.|TRBV19
TGTGCCACTTCGGGGGGTTATAGCAATCAGCCCCAGCATTTT
CATSGGYSNQPQHF
>TRBJ2-7|.|.|TRBV11-2
TGTGCCAGCAGCGAGATCGGGACTCTTGAGCAGTACTTC
CASSEIGTLEQYF
>TRBJ1-3|TRBD1|.|TRBV28
TGTGCCAGCAGTCACAGGGGAAACTCTGGAAACACCATATATTTT
CASSHRGNSGNTIYF
>TRBJ2-2|TRBD2|.|TRBV5-1
TGCGCCAGCAGAAACGGGACTAGCGGGGTTAACACCGGGGAGCTGTTTTTT
CASRNGTSGVNTGELFF
>TRBJ1-1|TRBD1|large|TRBV19
TGTGCCAGTAGTATTTTCCCGGGACAGAGAAGTGAAGCTTTCTTT
CASSIFPGQRSEAFF
>TRBJ2-5|TRBD1|few|TRBV7-8
TGTGCCAGCAGCCCATGGACAGGGGGATTCCAAGAGACCCAGTACTTC
CASSPWTGGFQETQYF
>TRBJ1-4|.|few|TRBV7-2
TGTGCCAGCAGCAATGGGACGGTGTATAATGAAAAACTGTTTTTT
CASSNGTVYNEKLFF
>TRBJ1-2|TRBD1|.|TRBV13
TGTGCCAGCGCCCGGACAGGGGGTCATGGCTACACCTTC
CASARTGGHGYTF
>TRBJ2-5|TRBD2|once|TRBV18
TGTGCCAGCTCCCCTGGCGGGGGTGAGACCCAGTACTTC
CASSPGGGETQYF
>TRBJ1-5|.|.|TRBV19
TGTGCCAGTACCTCTACAGGGTCCAATCAGCCCCAGCATTTT
CASTSTGSNQPQHF
>TRBJ2-7|.|.|TRBV4-1
TGCGCCAGCAGCGCCCAATTTCAGTACGAGCAGTACTTC
CASSAQFQYEQYF
>TRBJ2-5|.|.|TRBV10-2
TGCGCCAGCAGCTTGAACCAAGAGACCCAGTACTTC
CASSLNQETQYF
>TRBJ2-7|.|.|TRBV2
TGTGCCGGCGAAAGAGACGGAACCTACGAGCAGTACTTC
CAGERDGTYEQYF
>TRBJ2-3|TRBD2|.|TRBV5-1
TGCGCCAGCAGCTCCGGACTAGCGGGGGGATCAGATACGCAGTATTTT
CASSSGLAGGSDTQYF
>TRBJ2-1|.|few|TRBV6-1
TGTGCCACCCTCCGCGGGCTAGCGTCCTACAATGAGCAGTTCTTC
CATLRGLASYNEQFF
>TRBJ2-3|.|.|TRBV5-6
TGTGCCAGCAACTTAAGACTAGACGATAGCACAGATACGCAGTATTTT
CASNLRLDDSTDTQYF
>TRBJ2-2|.|.|TRBV6-4
TGTGCCAGCAGTGACTCCCCCGGAAGGGAGCTGTTTTTT
CASSDSPGRELFF
>TRBJ1-1|.|.|TRBV7-6
TGTGCCAGCAGCCCCGGGGGTCGTCGGACTGAAGCTTTCTTT
CASSPGGRRTEAFF